Each of the 20 T cell receptor beta chains below was sequenced from the same sample in a study of shared clonotypes between healthy human individuals. Produced via immunoSEQ multiplex PCR; TCRdb's table is partial and in-frame only. The table lists about 2.4 million clones, roughly nine tenths of them singletons. The material sequenced was naive CD4+ T cells sorted from blood. Sample subset: CD45RA+ positively selected. These receptors were collected from a man aged 18 to 35 in good health.

The rearrangement links TRBV6-1 to TRBJ2-2; D might be TRBD1 (6 bases). V lost 4 bases, J lost 1 base, and 10 bases lay in between. The CDR3 is 15 amino acids. Germline values: CDR1 MNHNS, CDR2 SASEGT. As DNA, the CDR3 is TGTGCCAGCAGTGGTGGGACAAGGAACACCGGGGAGCTGTTTTTT. It specifies CASSGGTRNTGELFF.

Only a few counts were recorded for this clone. V is TRBV7-9 and J is TRBJ2-7; TRBD1 agrees at 9 bases. Trimming cost V 5 bases and J 6 bases; bases outside gene matches: 2. The CDR3 runs to 12 residues. Germline CDR1 is SEHNR and CDR2 is FQNEAQ (reference sequence). The DNA for the CDR3 is TGTGCCAGCAGCCGGACAGGGGTCGAGCAGTACTTC. Its translation is CASSRTGVEQYF.

This sequence joins TRBV4-1 and TRBJ1-1, with unresolved D. Germline V gene lookup returns CDR1 MGHRA and CDR2 YSYEKL. V lost 0 bases, J lost 2 bases, and 10 bases lay in between. The CDR3 consists of 15 residues. CDR3 sequence reads: CASSQEGAYNTEAFF. CDR3 sequence (DNA): TGCGCCAGCAGCCAAGAGGGAGCATATAACACTGAAGCTTTCTTT.

The chain couples TRBV7-8 to TRBJ1-5; tentatively, D is TRBD1 (5 bases). V lost 1 base, J lost 5 bases, and 15 bases lay in between. The CDR3 loop spans 16 amino acids. Germline lookup yields CDR1 SGHVS and CDR2 FQNEAQ. Here the CDR3 reads CASSLGFGGGDQPQHF. The CDR3 nucleotides read TGTGCCAGCAGCTTAGGATTCGGGGGAGGGGATCAGCCCCAGCATTTT. The full variable domain, its missing parts supplied by reference TRBV7-8 and TRBJ1-5, is GAGVSQSPRYKVAKRGQDVALRCDPISGHVSLFWYQQALGQGPEFLTYFQNEAQLDKSGLPSDRFFAERPEGSVSTLKIQRTQQEDSAVYLCASSLGFGGGDQPQHFGDGTRLSIL.

In this sample, this clone turned up once. The chain carries TRBV6-1 and TRBJ2-7; no clear D. Per germline, CDR1 MNHNS and CDR2 SASEGT. This CDR3 has 13 amino acids. V gave up 4 bases and J gave up 2 bases, with 9 bases separating them. CDR3: CASSVVDPYEQYF. The CDR3 nucleotides read TGTGCCAGCAGTGTAGTGGATCCCTACGAGCAGTACTTC.

V is TRBV5-6 and J is TRBJ1-6; the D is unclear. Trimming removed 0 bases from V and 14 bases from J, with 9 bases in between. CDR1 is SGHDT and CDR2 is YYEEEE in the germline V gene. This CDR3 comprises 12 residues. CDR3 residues: CASSLESGTLHF. The CDR3 coding sequence is TGTGCCAGCAGCTTGGAGTCCGGTACCCTCCACTTT.

The chain uses TRBV10-3 and TRBJ2-7; 10 positions agree with TRBD1. Germline assignment: CDR1 ENHRY and CDR2 SYGVKD. V lost 3 bases and J lost 4; bases outside the gene matches: 9. The CDR3 sequence is 16 residues long. The CDR3 protein is CAISDRLDRGWYEQYF. CDR3 DNA: TGTGCCATCAGTGACCGTCTGGACAGGGGGTGGTACGAGCAGTACTTC.

In DNA, the CDR3 is TGTGCCAGCTCAAGACAGGGTCGAATCTACGAGCAGTACTTC. Amino acid sequence: CASSRQGRIYEQYF. V usage is TRBV18 and J usage is TRBJ2-7; 7 positions match TRBD1. V was clipped by 5 bases and J by 3 bases; unmatched bases: 7. Per germline, CDR1 KGHSH and CDR2 LQKENI. This CDR3 has 14 residues.

V is TRBV9 and J is TRBJ2-7, with D tentatively TRBD2 (5 bases). Germline V gene data show CDR1 as SGDLS and CDR2 as YYNGEE. The CDR3 length is 15 residues. V gave up 0 bases and J gave up 2 bases, with 12 bases separating them. In DNA form, the CDR3 reads TGTGCCAGCAGCGTAGATCCAGCGGCCACCTACGAGCAGTACTTC. It specifies CASSVDPAATYEQYF. Based on the CDR3 plus reference TRBV9 and TRBJ2-7, the full variable domain is DSGVTQTPKHLITATGQRVTLRCSPRSGDLSVYWYQQSLDQGLQFLIQYYNGEERAKGNILERFSAQQFPDLHSELNLSSLELGDSALYFCASSVDPAATYEQYFGPGTRLTVT.

V gene TRBV5-4 combines with J gene TRBJ2-5; possibly TRBD1 for D (6 bases). In germline, CDR1 is SGHNT, CDR2 YYREEE (reference sequence). The germline V and J ends were trimmed by 0 bases and 2 bases, with 14 bases remaining between them. The CDR3 contains 16 residues. The CDR3 region has the DNA TGTGCCAGCAGCTTGGACCCCCGGACAGCACAAGAGACCCAGTACTTC. It translates to CASSLDPRTAQETQYF.

The chain recombines TRBV11-3 with TRBJ2-2, with a weak D call TRBD1 (6 bases). The V end was cut by 5 bases, the J end by 5 bases, with 9 bases between. CDR3 length equals 13 residues. CDR1 and CDR2 (germline): SGHNT, YENEEA. The CDR3 region is CASSPQGTGELFF. The CDR3 coding sequence is TGTGCCAGCAGCCCACAGGGAACCGGGGAGCTGTTTTTT. The full variable domain, in which reference TRBV11-3 and TRBJ2-2 provide the parts outside the CDR3, is EAGVVQSPRYKIIEKKQPVAFWCNPISGHNTLYWYLQNLGQGPELLIRYENEEAVDDSQLPKDRFSAERLKGVDSTLKIQPAELGDSAVYLCASSPQGTGELFFGEGSRLTVL.

V gene TRBV5-4 combines with J gene TRBJ2-7; 8 bases are a match to TRBD2. V shed 1 base and J 5 bases; nucleotides not matched to a gene: 8. CDR1 and CDR2 (germline): SGHNT, YYREEE (reference sequence). The CDR3 extends over 15 amino acids. Written as DNA, the CDR3 is TGTGCCAGCAGCTTGCCCGGGACTAGTTCCCACGAGCAGTACTTC. It specifies CASSLPGTSSHEQYF.

V usage is TRBV10-3 and J usage is TRBJ1-5, with a tentative D call TRBD1 (5 bases). Per germline, CDR1 ENHRY and CDR2 SYGVKD. The germline V and J ends were trimmed by 5 bases and 0 bases, with 14 bases remaining between them. The CDR3 is 16 residues long. CDR3 sequence reads: CAISRDPGDSNQPQHF. The CDR3 DNA follows: TGTGCCATCAGTAGGGACCCAGGAGATAGCAATCAGCCCCAGCATTTT.

This chain joins TRBV7-2 and TRBJ2-5; 11 nucleotides align to TRBD2. The CDR3 is made up of 16 amino acids. Germline lookup yields CDR1 SGHTA and CDR2 FQGNSA. V trimming: 5 bases; J trimming: 4 bases; junction bases outside the gene matches: 9. CDR3 sequence reads: CASSPRVAGGIETQYF. DNA of the CDR3: TGTGCCAGCAGCCCCCGGGTAGCGGGGGGGATAGAGACCCAGTACTTC.

The chain carries TRBV4-1 and TRBJ2-5; perhaps TRBD2 as D (6 bases). With 0 bases removed from V and 5 bases from J, the gap between germline ends came to 16 bases. Looked up from germline, CDR1 is MGHRA and CDR2 is YSYEKL. The CDR3 contains 16 residues. CDR3 sequence (DNA): TGCGCCAGCAGCCAAGATCGGGCGGGGTATGGGGAGACCCAGTACTTC. Translation gives CASSQDRAGYGETQYF.

The genes are TRBV5-1 and TRBJ2-2; D possibly corresponds to TRBD1 (6 bases). Between the trimmed V and J ends, which lost 3 bases and 4 bases, there was a span of 13 bases. The CDR3 is made up of 15 amino acids. The germline gives CDR1 SGHRS, CDR2 YFSETQ. The CDR3 DNA reads TGCGCCAGCAGCTCACAGGGTGTCGGCACCGGGGAGCTGTTTTTT. It translates to CASSSQGVGTGELFF.

This clone has just a few counts. The sample carries other DNA sequences with the same CDR3. This CDR3 reads CASGLGLAGEETQYF. The DNA for the CDR3 is TGTGCTAGTGGTTTGGGACTAGCGGGGGAAGAGACCCAGTACTTC. The J gene is TRBJ2-5, the V gene TRBV12-5; 12 positions match TRBD2. This CDR3 is built from 15 residues. Germline CDR1 is LGHNT and CDR2 is FRNRAP. With 1 base clipped from V and 3 bases from J, the junction kept 0 bases outside the gene matches.

The chain recombines TRBV10-3 with TRBJ2-1; 7 nucleotides line up with TRBD2. The CDR3 loop spans 14 amino acids. Germline lookup yields CDR1 ENHRY and CDR2 SYGVKD. With V trimmed by 4 bases and J by 4 bases, 4 bases remained unmatched. The CDR3 sequence: CAISASGDYNEQFF. CDR3 sequence (DNA): TGTGCCATCAGTGCTAGCGGAGATTACAATGAGCAGTTCTTC.

In DNA form, the CDR3 reads TGTGCCTGGAGGGATAAAAACATTCAGTACTTC. Translating gives CAWRDKNIQYF. V is TRBV30 and J is TRBJ2-4; D remains ambiguous. Trimming took off 3 bases at V and 4 bases at J, with 4 bases between the two ends. The CDR3 covers 11 residues. Germline V gene sequence: CDR1 GTSNPN, CDR2 SVGIG (reference sequence).

This chain connects TRBV18 to TRBJ1-2; D remains unclear. The ends were cut back, 3 bases at V and 8 bases at J, with 13 bases in the middle. Germline CDR1 and CDR2: KGHSH and LQKENI. CDR3 length: 13 amino acids. CDR3 in amino acids: CASSPGVARGYTF. CDR3 in DNA: TGTGCCAGCTCACCCGGGGTTGCGCGAGGCTACACCTTC. The full variable domain, rest sourced from reference TRBV18 and TRBJ1-2, is NAGVMQNPRHLVRRRGQEARLRCSPMKGHSHVYWYRQLPEEGLKFMVYLQKENIIDESGMPKERFSAEFPKEGPSILRIQQVVRGDSAAYFCASSPGVARGYTFGSGTRLTVV.